The rows below give T cell receptor beta chains drawn from one sample of a study of blood T cell repertoires in COVID-19. Sequencing was performed with immunoSEQ multiplex PCR; in TCRdb, only in-frame clones are kept and a portion is missing. The sample holds more than 35,000 clones, approximately 80% seen once. Material: peripheral blood. Receptors originate from a woman in her seventies with acute or convalescent COVID-19. Both conserved end residues are part of each CDR3. Fields, in order: J gene, V gene, D gene, clone size, CDR3 DNA, CDR3 protein. D genes are given only for firm matches. Clone size is stated in some rows and not others, as once, few, many or a class when expanded.

J: TRBJ1-1
V: TRBV28
D: -
size: -
DNA: TGTGCCAGCAGCTCCCCGGACCGGAGGGACACTGAAGCTTTCTTT
CDR3: CASSSPDRRDTEAFF

J: TRBJ1-2
V: TRBV19
D: -
size: -
DNA: TGTGCCAGTAGTGTGGGGGCAGCCTCCCTATCTTATGGCTACACCTTC
CDR3: CASSVGAASLSYGYTF

J: TRBJ2-7
V: TRBV6-1
D: -
size: -
DNA: TGTGCCAGCAGTGAAGCGCGGGTTGGGTACGAGCAGTACTTC
CDR3: CASSEARVGYEQYF

J: TRBJ1-2
V: TRBV9
D: -
size: -
DNA: TGTGCCAGCAACTCGGGGGACTATGGCTACACCTTC
CDR3: CASNSGDYGYTF

J: TRBJ2-3
V: TRBV18
D: TRBD2
size: few
DNA: TGTGCCAGCTCACCACGGTCACTAGCGGGAGAAGCAGATACGCAGTATTTT
CDR3: CASSPRSLAGEADTQYF

J: TRBJ2-7
V: TRBV27
D: TRBD1
size: -
DNA: TGTGCCAGCAGTTGGGGGACAGGGGGCTCCTACGAGCAGTACTTC
CDR3: CASSWGTGGSYEQYF

J: TRBJ1-1
V: TRBV6-1
D: TRBD1
size: -
DNA: TGTGCCAGCAGTGACGGGACAGGGATACGCACTGAAGCTTTCTTT
CDR3: CASSDGTGIRTEAFF

J: TRBJ2-1
V: TRBV2
D: -
size: -
DNA: TGTGCCAGCAGACTAACACCGATCTACAATGAGCAGTTCTTC
CDR3: CASRLTPIYNEQFF

J: TRBJ2-5
V: TRBV6-5
D: -
size: once
DNA: TGTGCCAGCAAGTACACCCAAGAGACCCAGTACTTC
CDR3: CASKYTQETQYF

J: TRBJ2-5
V: TRBV6-5
D: -
size: -
DNA: TGTGCCAGCACCCGGAGGAGCGTACAAGAGACCCAGTACTTC
CDR3: CASTRRSVQETQYF

J: TRBJ2-7
V: TRBV15
D: -
size: -
DNA: TGTGCCACCAGCAGTGGTCGAGTTGGGCCCCTTAGGCACGAGCAGTACTTC
CDR3: CATSSGRVGPLRHEQYF

J: TRBJ2-5
V: TRBV21-1
D: -
size: -
DNA: TGTGCCAGCAGCAAAGTGGGCGGGGCGGGAGCGACCCAGTACTTC
CDR3: CASSKVGGAGATQYF

J: TRBJ2-7
V: TRBV6-6
D: -
size: -
DNA: TGTGCCAGCAGTTACCCGCACCCCGCCTTCGGGCAGTACTTC
CDR3: CASSYPHPAFGQYF

J: TRBJ2-5
V: TRBV19
D: -
size: -
DNA: TGTGCCAGTAGTATAACTAGCCCGGCGATAGAGACCCAGTACTTC
CDR3: CASSITSPAIETQYF

J: TRBJ1-5
V: TRBV6-2/TRBV6-3
D: -
size: -
DNA: TGTGCCAGCAGCCTCACAGGCGAGGTAGCGGGACAGCCCCAGCATTTT
CDR3: CASSLTGEVAGQPQHF

J: TRBJ2-3
V: TRBV19
D: TRBD2
size: -
DNA: TGTGCCAGTAGCCCGGGGGGGAAGGCAGATACGCAGTATTTT
CDR3: CASSPGGKADTQYF

J: TRBJ1-1
V: TRBV5-4
D: -
size: -
DNA: TGTGCCAGCAGCTTGCCAGAACGGAACACTGAAGCTTTCTTT
CDR3: CASSLPERNTEAFF

J: TRBJ2-5
V: TRBV27
D: TRBD1
size: -
DNA: TGTGCCAGCAGTTTAGATCCAGGGGGCGTAGAGACCCAGTACTTC
CDR3: CASSLDPGGVETQYF

J: TRBJ1-1
V: TRBV7-2
D: -
size: -
DNA: TGTGCCAGCACCGAGCAGGGACTAGGGACTGAAGCTTTCTTT
CDR3: CASTEQGLGTEAFF

J: TRBJ2-3
V: TRBV6-1
D: TRBD2
size: once
DNA: TGTGCCAGCAGTGAAGGCCTAGCGGGAACGCAGTATTTT
CDR3: CASSEGLAGTQYF

J: TRBJ2-5
V: TRBV19
D: TRBD2
size: -
DNA: TGTGCCAGCCGCCGGACTAGCGGGGAAGAGACCCAGTACTTC
CDR3: CASRRTSGEETQYF

J: TRBJ2-4
V: TRBV18
D: -
size: -
DNA: TGTGCCAGCTCACCACCGGCAGGACTAGCCAAAAACATTCAGTACTTC
CDR3: CASSPPAGLAKNIQYF

J: TRBJ2-1
V: TRBV2
D: -
size: -
DNA: TGTGCCAGCTCCGTGGGTGCGGAGTCGTTCTTC
CDR3: CASSVGAESFF

J: TRBJ2-1
V: TRBV11-3
D: TRBD1
size: -
DNA: TGTGCCAGCAGCTTGGGGACAGGGGGCCTCGATGAGCAGTTCTTC
CDR3: CASSLGTGGLDEQFF

J: TRBJ1-2
V: TRBV6-5
D: -
size: -
DNA: TGTGCCAGCAGTTACGGGGGCGCGTATGGCTACACCTTC
CDR3: CASSYGGAYGYTF

J: TRBJ1-2
V: TRBV19
D: TRBD1
size: -
DNA: TGTGCCAGTAGGCGGACAGGGGGCGTGTTTGGCTACACCTTC
CDR3: CASRRTGGVFGYTF

J: TRBJ2-7
V: TRBV4-1
D: -
size: -
DNA: TGCGCCAGCAGCCAAGATCGCGGGGTAGAGCGGAACGAGCAGTACTTC
CDR3: CASSQDRGVERNEQYF

J: TRBJ1-1
V: TRBV7-2
D: -
size: -
DNA: TGTGCCAGCAGCTTTGGGGCCGAGACTGAAGCTTTCTTT
CDR3: CASSFGAETEAFF

J: TRBJ2-7
V: TRBV2
D: -
size: -
DNA: TGTGCCACCGGACAGGGAGGGCCCTACGAGCAGTACTTC
CDR3: CATGQGGPYEQYF

J: TRBJ2-3
V: TRBV5-1
D: TRBD2
size: -
DNA: TGCGCCAGCATCTCCCTAGCGGGGGGCACAGATACGCAGTATTTT
CDR3: CASISLAGGTDTQYF

J: TRBJ2-7
V: TRBV14
D: -
size: -
DNA: TGTGCCAGCAGTGTCGGACTTGCCTACGAGCAGTACTTC
CDR3: CASSVGLAYEQYF

J: TRBJ1-1
V: TRBV18
D: TRBD1
size: -
DNA: TGTGCCAGCTCAGGTCTCCAGGGGGGGAACACTGAAGCTTTCTTT
CDR3: CASSGLQGGNTEAFF

J: TRBJ2-1
V: TRBV25-1
D: -
size: many
DNA: TGTGCCAGCAGCGGGATCACTAGCTCCTACAATGAGCAGTTCTTC
CDR3: CASSGITSSYNEQFF

J: TRBJ2-7
V: TRBV7-2
D: TRBD2
size: -
DNA: TGTGCCAGCAGCTTTAGCGGGAGGGCCGCTTACGAGCAGTACTTC
CDR3: CASSFSGRAAYEQYF

J: TRBJ2-5
V: TRBV11-1
D: -
size: -
DNA: TGTGCCAGCAGCTTCCGGGACACCGGTGAGACCCAGTACTTC
CDR3: CASSFRDTGETQYF

J: TRBJ2-1
V: TRBV15
D: TRBD1
size: -
DNA: TGTGCCACCAGCAGAATTCAGGGGGCTTCAGGGAATGAGCAGTTCTTC
CDR3: CATSRIQGASGNEQFF

J: TRBJ2-3
V: TRBV5-1
D: TRBD2
size: -
DNA: TGCGCCAGCAGCCCGGGACTAGCGGGGGGTATCACAGATACGCAGTATTTT
CDR3: CASSPGLAGGITDTQYF

J: TRBJ1-1
V: TRBV10-3
D: -
size: once
DNA: TGTGCCATCAGTGACATGCGGGACACTGAAGCTTTCTTT
CDR3: CAISDMRDTEAFF

J: TRBJ1-6
V: TRBV2
D: TRBD1
size: -
DNA: TGTGCCAGCGACATCGGACAGGGAAATTCACCCCTCCACTTT
CDR3: CASDIGQGNSPLHF

J: TRBJ2-2
V: TRBV18
D: TRBD1
size: -
DNA: TGTGCCAGCTCACCTGGACAGGGAGAGGAGCTGTTTTTT
CDR3: CASSPGQGEELFF

J: TRBJ1-2
V: TRBV3-1/TRBV3-2
D: -
size: -
DNA: TGTGCCAGCAGCCAAGAAAGGAGGTTTGGCTACACCTTC
CDR3: CASSQERRFGYTF

J: TRBJ1-2
V: TRBV5-1
D: TRBD1
size: -
DNA: TGCGCCAGCAGCTTCGGGACAGGCGTCCACACCTTC
CDR3: CASSFGTGVHTF

J: TRBJ2-5
V: TRBV24-1
D: TRBD2
size: -
DNA: TGTGCCACCAGTGACCAGGTCGGACTAGCGGGAGGTGAGACCCAGTACTTC
CDR3: CATSDQVGLAGGETQYF

J: TRBJ1-5
V: TRBV28
D: TRBD1
size: -
DNA: TGTGCCAGCAGTTCGGGACAGGGGGCGAATCAGCCCCAGCATTTT
CDR3: CASSSGQGANQPQHF

J: TRBJ2-2
V: TRBV19
D: TRBD1
size: -
DNA: TGTGCCAGTAGTAGACAGGGGGCGAGCACCGGGGAGCTGTTTTTT
CDR3: CASSRQGASTGELFF

J: TRBJ1-6
V: TRBV4-2
D: TRBD1
size: -
DNA: TGTGCCAGCAGCCAAGATACAGGAGACAGGGGGGATTCACCCCTCCACTTT
CDR3: CASSQDTGDRGDSPLHF

J: TRBJ2-1
V: TRBV15
D: -
size: -
DNA: TGTGCCACCAGCAGACCAGGGTACAATGAGCAGTTCTTC
CDR3: CATSRPGYNEQFF

J: TRBJ1-5
V: TRBV28
D: -
size: -
DNA: TGTGCCAGCAGGGCAGGGGTTTTCAATCAGCCCCAGCATTTT
CDR3: CASRAGVFNQPQHF

J: TRBJ2-7
V: TRBV7-9
D: TRBD1
size: -
DNA: TGTGCCAGCAACCAGGGACAGTACACCTACGAGCAGTACTTC
CDR3: CASNQGQYTYEQYF

J: TRBJ1-1
V: TRBV19
D: -
size: -
DNA: TGTGCCAGTAGTTTCCGACAGTCCGGCACTGAAGCTTTCTTT
CDR3: CASSFRQSGTEAFF